The 22 T cell receptor beta chains in this list originate from one sample, sequenced in a study of identical twins. TCRdb ran MiXCR on the 5' RACE reads and lists one entry per CDR3 protein. In the table there are some 760,000 distinct CDR3 sequences, 15% to 20% of which are singletons. Another study also made use of these data, one on T cells expressing NK-cell markers.

Source material: PBMCs. These receptors were collected from a woman between 18 and 30 years old in good health.

The chain combines TRBV6-1 with TRBJ2-5, with D unclear. Between the trimmed V and J ends, which lost 4 bases and 5 bases, there was a span of 11 bases. Germline V CDR1 and CDR2: MNHNS, SASEGT. The CDR3 extends over 13 amino acids. The DNA for the CDR3 is TGTGCCAGCAGTGGATTTCGAAGGGAGACCCAGTACTTC. This gives the protein CASSGFRRETQYF.

The table lists this clonotype with a count of one. The rearrangement joins TRBV10-3 to TRBJ1-5; 7 nucleotides line up with TRBD1. Germline V gene sequence: CDR1 ENHRY, CDR2 SYGVKD. The CDR3 spans 14 residues. The junction had 8 bases not matched to a gene; V was cut back by 5 bases and J by 7 bases. The CDR3 loop reads CAISITGEGQPQHF. The CDR3 nucleotides are TGTGCCATCAGTATTACAGGGGAGGGACAGCCCCAGCATTTT.

The chain's CDR3 is CASSEASPQFF. CDR3 DNA sequence: TGTGCCAGCAGTGAAGCCTCTCCTCAGTTCTTC. V usage is TRBV6-1 and J usage is TRBJ2-1; no clear D. The germline V gene encodes CDR1 MNHNS and CDR2 SASEGT. CDR3 length: 11 residues. Trimming stripped 0 bases from V and 13 bases from J, with 7 bases between.

The chain recombines TRBV6-5 with TRBJ1-1; D may be TRBD1 (6 bases). The germline V and J ends were trimmed by 4 bases and 1 base, with 13 bases remaining between them. This CDR3 region has 15 residues. Germline-derived CDR1 and CDR2 are MNHEY and SVGAGI. The CDR3 loop reads CASSSRGRGNTEAFF. The CDR3 DNA sequence: TGTGCCAGCAGTTCCCGGGGCAGGGGGAACACTGAAGCTTTCTTT.

The V and J genes are TRBV9 and TRBJ2-4, with unresolved D. V was pared by 2 bases and J by 8 bases, with 14 bases between. The CDR3 sequence is 14 residues long. Per germline, CDR1 SGDLS and CDR2 YYNGEE. The CDR3 DNA follows: TGTGCCAGCAGCGTTCTGAGTTCGTCAGACATTCAGTACTTC. It codes for CASSVLSSSDIQYF.

The genes are TRBV6-5 and TRBJ2-7, with a possible D match to TRBD2 (6 bases). The CDR3 contains 16 residues. V was pared by 2 bases and J by 4 bases, with 18 bases between. CDR1 and CDR2 from the germline V gene are MNHEY and SVGAGI. The CDR3 is CASSYAGTEGVYEQYF. CDR3 nucleotide sequence: TGTGCCAGCAGTTACGCCGGGACTGAAGGGGTTTACGAGCAGTACTTC.

The table lists this clonotype with a few counts. This chain uses TRBV12-3 or TRBV12-4 with TRBJ2-3, with 10 bases identical to TRBD2. V lost 7 bases to trimming and J lost 6 bases; unmatched junction nucleotides: 4. The CDR3 length is 13 residues. The CDR3 bases are TGTGCCAGCAAAGAGGGACTAGCGGATACGCAGTATTTT. It codes for CASKEGLADTQYF.

The genes are TRBV4-3 and TRBJ2-1; D gene uncertain. Trimming pared 1 base from V and 8 bases from J, leaving 9 bases between. Germline CDR1 reads LGHNA; CDR2 reads YSLEER. This CDR3 region has 13 residues. The CDR3 region has the DNA TGCGCCAGCAGCCAAGGTTTAAACTATGAGCAGTTCTTC. Translating it yields CASSQGLNYEQFF.

The V gene is TRBV2, the J gene TRBJ2-2; D uncertain. This CDR3 has 15 residues. Germline V CDR1 and CDR2: SNHLY, FYNNEI. The V and J ends lost 6 bases and 2 bases respectively, with 13 bases between them. CDR3 coding DNA: TGTGCCAGCAGCCCTCGGGCCCTAAACACCGGGGAGCTGTTTTTT. This translates into CASSPRALNTGELFF. Full variable domain (remainder filled in from reference TRBV2 and TRBJ2-2): EPEVTQTPSHQVTQMGQEVILRCVPISNHLYFYWYRQILGQKVEFLVSFYNNEISEKSEIFDDQFSVERPDGSNFTLKIRSTKLEDSAMYFCASSPRALNTGELFFGEGSRLTVL.

This sequence joins TRBV5-1 and TRBJ2-7; 9 bases match TRBD1. The germline V gene encodes CDR1 SGHRS and CDR2 YFSETQ. The CDR3 contains 15 residues. V was clipped by 3 bases and J by 5 bases; unmatched bases: 9. This CDR3 is CASSSSGQGTHEQYF. The CDR3 DNA follows: TGCGCCAGCAGCTCCTCGGGACAGGGAACCCACGAGCAGTACTTC.

This chain joins TRBV6-8 and TRBJ2-3; no clear D. V shed 7 bases and J shed 1 base, with 12 bases lying between them. The length of the CDR3 is 14 residues. Germline-derived CDR1 and CDR2 are MNHGY and SAAAGT. The CDR3 nucleotides are TGTGCCAGCATCCGCGATTCGGGCACAGATACGCAGTATTTT. Translated, it gives CASIRDSGTDTQYF.

The V and J genes are TRBV7-2 and TRBJ2-1, with TRBD1 matching 8 bases. Per germline, CDR1 SGHTA and CDR2 FQGNSA. The V gene end was trimmed by 5 bases and the J gene end by 0 bases; junction bases not matched to a gene: 6. This CDR3 is built from 16 residues. CDR3 nucleotides: TGTGCCAGCAGCGGGAGACAGGGGAGCTCCTACAATGAGCAGTTCTTC. Encoded protein: CASSGRQGSSYNEQFF.

This clonotype was seen a handful of times. CDR3 protein: CSARDVGGVTANEKLFF. The CDR3 DNA follows: TGCAGTGCTAGAGATGTCGGCGGTGTCACGGCTAATGAAAAACTGTTTTTT. The V and J genes are TRBV20-1 and TRBJ1-4; D is unclear. V was shortened by 0 bases and J by 3 bases, with 17 bases between the two germline ends. Germline V gene data show CDR1 as DFQATT and CDR2 as SNEGSKA (reference sequence). The CDR3 is made up of 17 amino acids.

The genes are TRBV11-1 and TRBJ1-1; TRBD1 matches at 9 bases. The CDR3 consists of 18 residues. V lost 5 bases and J lost 2; bases outside the gene matches: 15. In germline, CDR1 is SGHAT, CDR2 FQDESV (reference sequence). The CDR3 DNA is TGTGCCAGCAGCGGTAAATACAGGGGGCATCTTAACAACACTGAAGCTTTCTTT. Amino acids: CASSGKYRGHLNNTEAFF.

This clonotype occurred a few times. The chain uses TRBV13 and TRBJ1-1; D unresolved. The CDR3 contains 12 residues. Germline CDR1 reads PRHDT; CDR2 reads FYEKMQ (reference sequence). V was trimmed by 4 bases and J by 4 bases, leaving 7 bases between them. The CDR3 DNA sequence: TGTGCCAGCAGCTCACGGTTCACTGAAGCTTTCTTT. This sequence encodes CASSSRFTEAFF.

The chain's CDR3 is CASSGGLAGGSIDTGELFF. CDR3 DNA: TGCGCCAGCAGTGGAGGTTTGGCAGGGGGCTCTATTGACACCGGGGAGCTGTTTTTT. The genes are TRBV10-2 and TRBJ2-2; 8 nucleotides align to TRBD1. Unmatched junction bases numbered 16, after V lost 4 bases and J lost 3 bases. CDR1 is WSHSY, CDR2 SAAADI, per germline. The CDR3 is 19 amino acids.

This clonotype was recorded a few times. The chain recombines TRBV5-6 with TRBJ2-7; TRBD1 matches 11 bases. This CDR3 spans 15 amino acids. Trimming took 6 bases from V and 2 from J; bases not matched to a gene: 7. Looked up from germline, CDR1 is SGHDT and CDR2 is YYEEEE. The CDR3 sequence: CASNNRDRGTYEQYF. DNA for the CDR3: TGTGCCAGCAACAACCGGGACAGGGGGACCTACGAGCAGTACTTC.

This clonotype showed up just a few times. This chain connects TRBV9 to TRBJ2-3; unclear D gene. Germline assignment: CDR1 SGDLS and CDR2 YYNGEE. Trimming cost V 1 base and J 5 bases, with 11 bases left between them. The CDR3 contains 14 residues. This CDR3 reads CASSVLSGEDTQYF. DNA for the CDR3: TGTGCCAGCAGCGTACTCAGTGGAGAAGATACGCAGTATTTT.

V usage is TRBV20-1 and J usage is TRBJ2-1; D is undetermined. Germline CDR1 reads DFQATT; CDR2 reads SNEGSKA (reference sequence). The V and J ends lost 3 bases and 6 bases respectively, with 9 bases between them. The CDR3 sequence is 12 residues long. The CDR3 region has the DNA TGCAGTGCTAGTCCCCACGGCAATGAGCAGTTCTTC. It encodes CSASPHGNEQFF.

V and J are TRBV12-3 or TRBV12-4 and TRBJ2-1; D call uncertain. The CDR3 runs to 11 residues. Deletions cut 6 bases from V and 7 bases from J, with 7 bases between. CDR3 sequence reads: CASSMGNEQFF. The DNA of the CDR3 is TGTGCCAGCAGCATGGGGAATGAGCAGTTCTTC.

This clonotype was seen only a few times. J is TRBJ2-7 and V is TRBV4-1; D remains ambiguous. With 1 base removed from V and 3 bases from J, the gap between germline ends came to 13 bases. The CDR3 has 15 residues. Germline V gene data show CDR1 as MGHRA and CDR2 as YSYEKL. The CDR3 DNA reads as TGCGCCAGCAGCCAAGCTGGGTCGGCGGACTACGAGCAGTACTTC. This gives the protein CASSQAGSADYEQYF.

The rearrangement links TRBV11-2 to TRBJ2-1; 13 bases line up with TRBD2. The ends lost 5 bases at V and 4 bases at J; junction bases unmatched: 5. Germline CDR1 reads SGHAT; CDR2 reads FQNNGV. This CDR3 contains 16 residues. The CDR3 sequence is CASSAPGLAGYNEQFF. The DNA for the CDR3 is TGTGCCAGCAGCGCTCCGGGACTAGCGGGATACAATGAGCAGTTCTTC.